This entry features one TCR beta chain sequence. Its target is unknown. The sample is drawn from a study of T cell repertoires in cytomegalovirus infection. Notes on the study in general: What dominated the ex vivo response were HLA-C-restricted CMV-specific TCR beta clonotypes.

TCRdb itself ran the reads through MiXCR, one entry per CDR3 protein. The sample yields some 900,000 distinct CDR3 sequences, about 31% seen once. The sample consisted of cultured CD8+ T cells from PBMCs, taken from culture after CMV antigen stimulation. The TCR sequence derives from a human donor in good health (CMV status not recorded). Some clones in this sample may be carry-over from other donors' samples.

CDR3 region: CASSSSGQGYTF. The CDR3 DNA reads as TGTGCCAGCAGTTCCTCGGGACAAGGCTACACCTTC. J is TRBJ1-2 and V is TRBV6-5; D may be TRBD1 (6 bases). V lost 4 bases to trimming and J lost 8 bases, with 11 bases between them. This CDR3 is built from 12 residues. Germline V CDR1 and CDR2: MNHEY, SVGAGI.